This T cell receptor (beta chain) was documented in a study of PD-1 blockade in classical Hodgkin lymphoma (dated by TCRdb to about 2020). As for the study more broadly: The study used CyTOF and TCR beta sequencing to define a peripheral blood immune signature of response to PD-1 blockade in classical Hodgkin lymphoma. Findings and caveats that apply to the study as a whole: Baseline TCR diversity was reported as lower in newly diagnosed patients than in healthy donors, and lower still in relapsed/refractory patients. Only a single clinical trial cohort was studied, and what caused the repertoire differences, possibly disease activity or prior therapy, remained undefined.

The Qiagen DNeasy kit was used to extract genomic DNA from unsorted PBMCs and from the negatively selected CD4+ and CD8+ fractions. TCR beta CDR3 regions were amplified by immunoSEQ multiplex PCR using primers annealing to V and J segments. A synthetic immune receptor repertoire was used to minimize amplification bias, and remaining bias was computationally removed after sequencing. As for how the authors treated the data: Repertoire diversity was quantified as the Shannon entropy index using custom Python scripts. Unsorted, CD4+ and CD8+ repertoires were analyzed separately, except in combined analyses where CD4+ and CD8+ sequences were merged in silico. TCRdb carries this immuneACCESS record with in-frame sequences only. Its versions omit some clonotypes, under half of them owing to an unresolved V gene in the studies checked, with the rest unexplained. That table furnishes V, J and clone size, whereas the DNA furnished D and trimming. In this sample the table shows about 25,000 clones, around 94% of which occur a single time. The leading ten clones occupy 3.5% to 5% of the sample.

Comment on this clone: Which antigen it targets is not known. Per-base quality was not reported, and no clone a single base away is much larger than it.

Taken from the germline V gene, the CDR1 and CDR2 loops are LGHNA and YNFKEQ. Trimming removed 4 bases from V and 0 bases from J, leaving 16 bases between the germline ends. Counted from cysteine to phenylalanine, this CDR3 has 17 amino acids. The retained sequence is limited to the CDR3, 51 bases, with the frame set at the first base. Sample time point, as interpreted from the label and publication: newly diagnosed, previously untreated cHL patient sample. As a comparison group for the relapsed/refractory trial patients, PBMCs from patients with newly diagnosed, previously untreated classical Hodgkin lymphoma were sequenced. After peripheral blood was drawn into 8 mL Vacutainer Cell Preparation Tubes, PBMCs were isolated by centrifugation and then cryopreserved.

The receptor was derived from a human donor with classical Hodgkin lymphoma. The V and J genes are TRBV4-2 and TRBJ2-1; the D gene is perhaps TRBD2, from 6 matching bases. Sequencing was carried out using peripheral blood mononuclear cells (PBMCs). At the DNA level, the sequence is TGTGCCAGCAGCCTCCAAAGGGGACTCTCCTCCTACAATGAGCAGTTCTTC. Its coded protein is CASSLQRGLSSYNEQFF.